This TCR beta chain was observed in a study of cytomegalovirus exposure and HLA in healthy donors. About the study: Some 91 million unique TCRs from HLA-typed donors were held in an early release of data.

Use of 60 Vbeta and 13 Jbeta primers characterized the PCR. TCRdb's table, derived via immunoSEQ multiplex PCR, lists solely in-frame clones and lacks some. Here the sample table reports roughly 53,000 clones. Germline trimming cut 8 bases from V and 6 bases from J; bases unmatched to any gene: 11. The length of the CDR3 is 15 residues. Germline values: CDR1 MNHEY, CDR2 SVGAGI. The source material was PBMCs. The TCR was taken from a man aged 18 to 29 in good health and CMV-seropositive. V gene TRBV6-5 combines with J gene TRBJ1-5; 9 nucleotides match TRBD1. The CDR3 spells CASAVQGATRQPQHF. DNA for the CDR3: TGTGCCAGCGCCGTACAGGGGGCAACGCGTCAGCCCCAGCATTTT.